These T cell receptor beta chains were read from a single sample in a study of T cell responses to AZD1222 COVID-19 vaccine. TCRdb's copy holds only in-frame clones and misses some; the assay was immunoSEQ multiplex PCR. The table includes about 120,000 clones, more than 85% detected once. The sequenced sample was peripheral blood, obtained 28 days after the second AZD1222 dose. These receptors came from an adult who received the AZD1222 COVID-19 vaccine. CDR3s include the opening cysteine and the closing phenylalanine or tryptophan. The D gene is left open where the match is weak. Where a row states a size, it is once, few, many or the class of an expanded clone; other rows omit it.

>TRBJ1-5|TRBV24-1|TRBD1|few|15
TGTGCCACCAGTGATTGGGACAGGGGCAATCAGCCCCAGCATTTT
CATSDWDRGNQPQHF
>TRBJ1-3|TRBV5-8|TRBD1|NA|12
TGTGCCGGCGACAGGGGGGGAAACACCATATATTTT
CAGDRGGNTIYF
>TRBJ1-2|TRBV19|NA|NA|14
TGTGCCAGTAGTAGCGCCGACAGTGACTATGGCTACACCTTC
CASSSADSDYGYTF
>TRBJ1-2|TRBV19|TRBD1|NA|16
TGTGCCAGTAGTATAGGGGGGACAGGGGGCGGAGATGGCTACACCTTC
CASSIGGTGGGDGYTF
>TRBJ1-5|TRBV4-1|NA|NA|13
TGCGCCAGCAGCCAAGCTCGAGATCAGCCCCAGCATTTT
CASSQARDQPQHF
>TRBJ1-6|TRBV19|TRBD1|NA|14
TGTGCCAGTAGTATAGACAGGGGGAATTCACCCCTCCACTTT
CASSIDRGNSPLHF
>TRBJ2-3|TRBV6-1|TRBD2|NA|15
TGTGCCAGCAGTGAAGTAGCGGGGGCCCCAGATACGCAGTATTTT
CASSEVAGAPDTQYF
>TRBJ2-1|TRBV5-1|NA|NA|14
TGCGCCAGCAGCTTGGCTGGGACCTACAATGAGCAGTTCTTC
CASSLAGTYNEQFF
>TRBJ1-4|TRBV10-2|NA|NA|15
TGCGCCAGCAGTGAGTCTGGGGGCTCGGGTGAAAAACTGTTTTTT
CASSESGGSGEKLFF
>TRBJ1-1|TRBV5-1|NA|NA|14
TGCGCCAGCAGCTTGGGGTTTAGAGACACTGAAGCTTTCTTT
CASSLGFRDTEAFF
>TRBJ1-2|TRBV30|NA|NA|11
TGTGCCTGGAGTCAGGGTATCGGCTACACCTTC
CAWSQGIGYTF
>TRBJ1-2|TRBV19|NA|NA|18
TGTGCCAGTAGTTCCGGACAGCCGATAAGGGGGGCTAACTATGGCTACACCTTC
CASSSGQPIRGANYGYTF
>TRBJ2-3|TRBV11-2|TRBD2|NA|14
TGTGCCAGCACCAGGAGCGGGGGAACAGATACGCAGTATTTT
CASTRSGGTDTQYF
>TRBJ2-1|TRBV2|NA|NA|13
TGTGCCAGCAGTGAAAACTGGGGCAATGAGCAGTTCTTC
CASSENWGNEQFF
>TRBJ1-1|TRBV28|NA|NA|14
TGTGCCAGCAGTTTATACAGCATGAACACTGAAGCTTTCTTT
CASSLYSMNTEAFF
>TRBJ2-2|TRBV10-3|NA|NA|17
TGTGCCATCAGCCGAGAGGGGGGGGGCGGCAGCACCGGGGAGCTGTTTTTT
CAISREGGGGSTGELFF
>TRBJ2-3|TRBV10-1|NA|NA|15
TGCGCCAGCAGTGAGTGGGGTACTGAGGTAGATACGCAGTATTTT
CASSEWGTEVDTQYF
>TRBJ1-5|TRBV27|NA|NA|13
TGTGCCAGCAGTTTATACAGGGATCAGCCCCAGCATTTT
CASSLYRDQPQHF
>TRBJ1-2|TRBV30|NA|few|13
TGTGCCTGGGGGCCCGGGGGATACTATGGCTACACCTTC
CAWGPGGYYGYTF